This T cell receptor (beta chain) stems from a study of T cell clones after liver transplantation (dated by TCRdb to between 2018 and 2021). About the investigation overall: Samples were obtained from ITN030ST, a randomized trial in which withdrawal of immunosuppression was attempted within 2 years of liver transplantation. Donor-reactive T cell clones were identified by TCRbeta sequencing after a pre-transplant mixed lymphocyte reaction and then tracked in post-transplant blood. Subjects received no induction therapy and standard immunosuppression until randomization at 12-24 months post-transplant. Tolerance was defined as complete immunosuppression withdrawal for at least one year with no rise in liver enzymes beyond twice the upper limit of normal. Of the eight recipients, a few were HCV-positive, while the remaining recipients had been transplanted for non-autoimmune, non-viral indications. Third party-reactive TCRbeta sequences from pre-transplant MLRs were also identified as an antigen-independent comparator for donor-reactive sequences. The study cohort included 8 liver transplant recipients, of whom 3 were classified as tolerant and 5 as non-tolerant. What the study reported, not specific to this receptor: Low numbers of available donor cells limited the measurable donor-reactive repertoire in two subjects. In 5 of 8 subjects, circulating donor-reactive CD4 TCRbeta sequences decreased significantly after transplant, regardless of tolerance or HCV status. The conclusions were considered preliminary, being limited by small, heterogeneous patient numbers and non-standardized post-transplant time points. Because allograft tissue specimens were not available, migration of donor-reactive T cells into the graft, rather than deletion, may have occurred. When repertoire turnover was accounted for, significantly reduced detection of donor-reactive sequences was found in 7 of 8 subjects for CD4 and in 8 of 8 subjects for CD8. Donor-reactive sequences decreased more than third party-reactive sequences, which suggests partial antigen-specific deletion that was not related to withdrawal success.

CDR1 and CDR2 are drawn from the germline V gene: MGHRA, YSYEKL. Unmatched junction bases come to 2, with V trimmed by 3 bases and J by 1 base. The CDR3, from cysteine to phenylalanine, totals 15 residues. Only the CDR3 region is kept as DNA, spanning 45 bases read in frame from base 1. Frozen genomic DNA underwent high-throughput TCRbeta CDR3 sequencing by immunoSEQ, including PCR amplification, mapping, bias correction and internal controls. Processing in the source paper ran as follows. Only productive rearrangements were retained, and each unique TCRbeta sequence was defined by its CDR3 nucleotide sequence together with its V and J gene. A sequence counted as donor-reactive only if the sequence showed at least 5-fold expansion in CFSE-low cells compared with unstimulated pre-transplant cells and had a frequency of at least 0.01%. To ensure at least 90% detection power, minimum frequency thresholds were set for each subject based on that subject's lowest-template unstimulated sample. Jensen-Shannon divergence between the top 1000 TCRbeta sequences after and before transplant was used to measure repertoire turnover. Changes in detection of donor-reactive sequences were tested with two-sided Fisher's exact tests. TCRdb carries this immuneACCESS record with in-frame sequences only. Its versions omit some clonotypes, under half of them owing to an unresolved V gene in the studies checked, with the rest unexplained. The D gene and trimming were derived from the DNA, and the V and J assignments and clone size from that table. The sample table lists approximately 1,300 clones, less than 30% of them with a count of one. Roughly 22% of the sample is taken by the ten largest.

Proliferating CFSE-low cells from the MLR were sequenced to define alloreactive TCRbeta sequences. In the CFSE-MLRs, pre-transplant recipient cells were stimulated either by donor PBMCs, splenocytes or lymph node cells, or by third-party PBMCs. All 8 studied subjects were randomized to immunosuppression withdrawal. The Qiagen DNeasy Blood and Tissue Kit was used for genomic DNA isolation. This clone was found a few times. Its antigen has not been determined. Base quality data are lacking; no much larger clone is found one base away. The sample taken for sequencing was CD8+ T cells from PBMCs cultured with third-party cells. Recombination linked TRBV4-1 to TRBJ2-7, with 11 bases in between that match TRBD2. The TCR comes from a human patient who received a liver transplant. After a transplant, the graft donor may have provided part of the T cells. CDR3 region: CASSQVAGGSYEQYF. DNA sequence: TGCGCCAGCAGCCAGGTAGCGGGAGGGTCCTACGAGCAGTACTTC.